A single sample is the source of the 28 T cell receptor beta chains below, sequenced in a study of T cell responses to AZD1222 COVID-19 vaccine. Produced via immunoSEQ multiplex PCR; TCRdb's table is partial and in-frame only. The sample shows about 130,000 clones, about 93% of them seen only once. Specimen: peripheral blood, collected on day 0 of AZD1222 vaccination. The receptor source for this set is an adult in good health.

The chain recombines TRBV3-1 (or the pseudogene TRBV3-2) with TRBJ1-2; 12 bases fit TRBD1. The germline V gene encodes CDR1 LGHDT and CDR2 YNNKEL (reference sequence). Unmatched junction bases numbered 5, after V lost 2 bases and J lost 4 bases. The CDR3 is 16 residues long. The CDR3 region is CASSQRDRGHFYGYTF. Here the CDR3 DNA reads TGTGCCAGCAGCCAAAGGGACAGGGGGCATTTCTATGGCTACACCTTC.

The CDR3 is CASSPVSNQPQHF. The CDR3 nucleotides read TGTGCCAGCTCACCAGTTAGCAATCAGCCCCAGCATTTT. The chain is built from TRBV18 and TRBJ1-5; D is uncertain. This CDR3 comprises 13 residues. V was pared by 2 bases and J by 0 bases, with 2 bases between. CDR1 and CDR2 (germline): KGHSH, LQKENI.

The chain couples TRBV9 to TRBJ1-1; 8 nucleotides match TRBD1. Losses at the gene ends were 2 bases for V and 1 base for J; bases not matched to a gene: 4. The germline V gene encodes CDR1 SGDLS and CDR2 YYNGEE. This CDR3 comprises 15 residues. This CDR3 is CASSVYRGTNTEAFF. DNA for the CDR3: TGTGCCAGCAGCGTCTACAGGGGGACGAACACTGAAGCTTTCTTT.

About this clone itself: At one of its ends the junction is not consistent with the germline gene, which may arise from a read error. This chain connects TRBV12-3 or TRBV12-4 to TRBJ1-2; TRBD1 is a possible D gene (5 bases). The CDR3 sequence is 12 residues long. CDR3 sequence (DNA): TGTGCCAGCAGTTCGACAAGGGACGCCCTTTCCTTC. Translated: CASSSTRDALSF.

This chain uses TRBV7-6 with TRBJ1-2, with D tentatively TRBD1 (6 bases). V lost 4 bases, J lost 1 base, and 13 bases lay in between. Germline CDR1 is SGHVS and CDR2 is FNYEAQ. CDR3 size: 15 residues. The CDR3 nucleotides are TGTGCCAGCAGCTCCCTCCCGGACAGTAACTATGGCTACACCTTC. This sequence encodes CASSSLPDSNYGYTF.

This clone was seen more than once but under ten times. The chain couples TRBV5-5 to TRBJ2-1; 10 bases line up with TRBD2. CDR1 and CDR2 (germline): SGHKS, YYEKEE (reference sequence). The V and J ends lost 3 bases and 0 bases, in that order; junction bases with no gene match: 3. The CDR3 sequence is 16 residues long. CDR3 protein: CASSSGLAISYNEQFF. The CDR3 nucleotides read TGTGCCAGCAGCTCGGGACTAGCGATCTCCTACAATGAGCAGTTCTTC.

The chain employs TRBV19 and TRBJ1-3; the D is unclear. Germline CDR1 and CDR2: LNHDA and SQIVND (reference sequence). V dropped 7 bases and J dropped 1 base, with 20 bases sitting between them. The length of the CDR3 is 17 residues. CDR3 nucleotide sequence: TGTGCCAGTACGAACGTGCGTGTTTTGGGGTCTGGAAACACCATATATTTT. Residues: CASTNVRVLGSGNTIYF.

As concerns this clone: Other nucleotide sequences from this sample produce the same CDR3. This chain connects TRBV6-2 or TRBV6-3 to TRBJ2-5; 7 positions agree with TRBD1. With 5 bases clipped from V and 2 bases from J, the junction kept 2 bases outside the gene matches. The CDR3 totals 13 residues. Germline CDR1 MNHEY, CDR2 SVGEGT. CDR3 sequence: CASSRDRQETQYF. CDR3 in DNA: TGTGCCAGCAGTAGGGACAGACAAGAGACCCAGTACTTC.

The chain has TRBV5-1 and TRBJ2-7, with 8 bases that match TRBD1. J was trimmed by 2 bases and V by 2 bases; bases with no gene match: 3. This CDR3 has 14 amino acids. CDR1 and CDR2 (germline): SGHRS, YFSETQ. CDR3 residues: CASSFRDRTYEQYF. DNA of the CDR3: TGCGCCAGCAGCTTCCGGGACAGGACCTACGAGCAGTACTTC.

The genes are TRBV29-1 and TRBJ1-2; D remains unclear. The CDR3 has 11 residues. CDR1 SQVTM and CDR2 ANQGSEA come from the germline V gene. With 5 bases removed from V and 4 bases from J, the gap between germline ends came to 8 bases. The CDR3 is CSVPPVYGYTF. The CDR3 nucleotides read TGCAGCGTTCCACCAGTCTATGGCTACACCTTC.

This chain joins TRBV5-1 and TRBJ1-2; maybe TRBD1 (5 bases). The ends were cut back, 5 bases at V and 2 bases at J, with 10 bases in the middle. Germline CDR1 SGHRS, CDR2 YFSETQ. The CDR3 consists of 13 residues. CDR3 amino acids: CASRPGPNYGYTF. The DNA for the CDR3 is TGCGCCAGCAGGCCGGGACCAAACTATGGCTACACCTTC.

V and J are TRBV13 and TRBJ1-1; D not certain. From germline, CDR1 is PRHDT and CDR2 FYEKMQ (reference sequence). Trimming removed 5 bases at V and 1 base at J, with 17 bases between. The CDR3 is made up of 16 amino acids. Here the CDR3 reads CASSPPRAWGNTEAFF. CDR3 nucleotides: TGTGCCAGCAGCCCACCCCGGGCTTGGGGGAACACTGAAGCTTTCTTT.

V usage is TRBV30 and J usage is TRBJ1-6, with D unresolved. The CDR3 loop spans 11 amino acids. CDR1 GTSNPN and CDR2 SVGIG come from the germline V gene (reference sequence). The V and J ends lost 5 bases and 5 bases respectively, with 4 bases between them. The CDR3 sequence: CAWDNNSPLHF. CDR3 bases: TGTGCCTGGGATAATAATTCACCCCTCCACTTT.

The chain carries TRBV4-1 and TRBJ1-2; no clear D gene. The V and J ends lost 0 bases and 2 bases respectively, with 7 bases between them. CDR3 length equals 14 residues. Germline values: CDR1 MGHRA, CDR2 YSYEKL. CDR3 loop: CASSQERRNYGYTF. For the CDR3, the DNA is TGCGCCAGCAGCCAAGAACGCCGCAACTATGGCTACACCTTC.

The chain carries TRBV3-1 (or the pseudogene TRBV3-2) and TRBJ2-4; D unclear. Trimming stripped 1 base from V and 8 bases from J, with 12 bases between. The germline gives CDR1 LGHDT, CDR2 YNNKEL (reference sequence). The CDR3 covers 14 residues. CDR3 nucleotide sequence: TGTGCCAGCAGCCAAGTCTCCGGCGAGGACATTCAGTACTTC. The encoded protein is CASSQVSGEDIQYF.

The J gene is TRBJ1-4, the V gene TRBV5-6, with D possibly TRBD1 on 6 matching bases. With 4 bases removed from V and 6 bases from J, the gap between germline ends came to 16 bases. This CDR3 region has 15 residues. Germline CDR1 SGHDT, CDR2 YYEEEE. Here the CDR3 reads CASSRRDIGDEKLFF. DNA of the CDR3: TGTGCCAGCAGCCGGAGGGACATAGGGGATGAAAAACTGTTTTTT.

This clone appeared once. The chain links TRBV7-8 to TRBJ1-3; no reliable D call. The CDR3 spans 14 residues. Germline V gene sequence: CDR1 SGHVS, CDR2 FQNEAQ. With 1 base removed from V and 2 bases from J, the gap between germline ends came to 6 bases. CDR3: CASSLEATGNTIYF. In DNA, the CDR3 is TGTGCCAGCAGCTTAGAAGCAACTGGAAACACCATATATTTT.

J is TRBJ2-7 and V is TRBV6-5, with 8 bases aligning to TRBD2. With V trimmed by 5 bases and J by 6 bases, 12 bases remained unmatched. The length of the CDR3 is 15 residues. Germline values: CDR1 MNHEY, CDR2 SVGAGI. The DNA of the CDR3 is TGTGCCAGCAGTAGTCAAGTGGGACTAGGGACCGAGCAGTACTTC. This translates into CASSSQVGLGTEQYF.

The gene calls are TRBV2 and TRBJ2-2; TRBD2 might be the D (5 bases). Per the germline V gene, CDR1 is SNHLY and CDR2 is FYNNEI. CDR3 length: 14 residues. V shed 7 bases and J shed 6 bases, with 15 bases lying between them. The CDR3 sequence: CASMLLTGSGELFF. The CDR3 nucleotides read TGTGCCAGCATGCTCCTAACGGGGTCCGGGGAGCTGTTTTTT.

The chain employs TRBV11-2 and TRBJ1-2; D may be TRBD1 (6 bases). Germline values: CDR1 SGHAT, CDR2 FQNNGV. There are 15 residues in the CDR3. Trimming took off 6 bases at V and 4 bases at J, with 18 bases between the two ends. The CDR3 bases are TGTGCCAGCAGGCGCTCCACAGGGATCGGCTATGGCTACACCTTC. Its protein is CASRRSTGIGYGYTF.

CDR3 loop: CASSHPSGTATFMNTEAFF. The CDR3 DNA sequence: TGCGCCAGCAGCCATCCTTCCGGGACAGCGACTTTCATGAACACTGAAGCTTTCTTT. This rearrangement joins TRBV4-1 to TRBJ1-1, with TRBD1 matching over 7 bases. The CDR3 loop spans 19 amino acids. CDR1 is MGHRA, CDR2 YSYEKL, per germline. With 3 bases clipped from V and 0 bases from J, the junction kept 16 bases outside the gene matches.

This chain joins TRBV7-9 and TRBJ2-3, with 8 bases lining up with TRBD2. The germline V gene encodes CDR1 SEHNR and CDR2 FQNEAQ (reference sequence). The CDR3 has 15 residues. J was trimmed by 1 base and V by 3 bases; bases with no gene match: 3. CDR3 coding DNA: TGTGCCAGCAGCTTTCCCGGGGGGGGCACAGATACGCAGTATTTT. This encodes CASSFPGGGTDTQYF.

The chain joins TRBV7-9 to TRBJ2-5; unclear D gene. Germline CDR1 SEHNR, CDR2 FQNEAQ (reference sequence). This CDR3 has 15 residues. Trimming cost V 2 bases and J 5 bases, with 15 bases left between them. The CDR3 DNA follows: TGTGCCAGCAGCTTAAGTAGACTCAGAAGGGAGACCCAGTACTTC. Translating gives CASSLSRLRRETQYF.

This sequence joins TRBV27 and TRBJ1-2; D not resolved. Trimming removed 2 bases from V and 0 bases from J, with 7 bases in between. The V gene's germline CDR1 is MNHEY and CDR2 SMNVEV (reference sequence). The length of the CDR3 is 14 residues. CDR3 bases: TGTGCCAGCAGTTTAAAGAGCCCTAACTATGGCTACACCTTC. Translation: CASSLKSPNYGYTF.

The rearrangement joins TRBV7-9 to TRBJ1-1; D gene unclear. Germline V CDR1 and CDR2: SEHNR, FQNEAQ (reference sequence). The CDR3 is 15 residues long. The V gene lost 7 bases and the J gene lost 1 base, with 16 bases spanning the gap. CDR3 coding DNA: TGTGCCAGCACCCCGGCCCGCTTCGGGAACACTGAAGCTTTCTTT. Translated, it gives CASTPARFGNTEAFF.

The chain links TRBV19 to TRBJ1-2, with TRBD1 as a possible D gene (5 bases). V was shortened by 5 bases and J by 0 bases, with 16 bases between the two germline ends. The CDR3 is made up of 16 amino acids. CDR1 is LNHDA and CDR2 is SQIVND in the germline V gene (reference sequence). CDR3 nucleotides: TGTGCCAGTAGTGGACACGGAGGCCTTCCTAACTATGGCTACACCTTC. Amino acids: CASSGHGGLPNYGYTF. The variable domain in full, completed from reference TRBV19 and TRBJ1-2, reads DGGITQSPKYLFRKEGQNVTLSCEQNLNHDAMYWYRQDPGQGLRLIYYSQIVNDFQKGDIAEGYSVSREKKESFPLTVTSAQKNPTAFYLCASSGHGGLPNYGYTFGSGTRLTVV.

The gene calls are TRBV19 and TRBJ1-1; no reliable D call. CDR3 length: 15 amino acids. Trimming stripped 5 bases from V and 4 bases from J, with 17 bases between. Germline-derived CDR1 and CDR2 are LNHDA and SQIVND (reference sequence). The DNA of the CDR3 is TGTGCCAGTAGTGATATACGGGTTTTGGGCACTGAAGCTTTCTTT. It is translated as CASSDIRVLGTEAFF.

To note about this clone: The same CDR3 also results from other DNA sequences found in this sample. The chain carries TRBV18 and TRBJ1-2; 7 nucleotides line up with TRBD1. This CDR3 has 14 residues. With V trimmed by 3 bases and J by 2 bases, 3 bases remained unmatched. Germline V gives CDR1 KGHSH, CDR2 LQKENI. CDR3 in DNA: TGTGCCAGCTCACCGGGCAGGGGGAACTATGGCTACACCTTC. Its protein is CASSPGRGNYGYTF.